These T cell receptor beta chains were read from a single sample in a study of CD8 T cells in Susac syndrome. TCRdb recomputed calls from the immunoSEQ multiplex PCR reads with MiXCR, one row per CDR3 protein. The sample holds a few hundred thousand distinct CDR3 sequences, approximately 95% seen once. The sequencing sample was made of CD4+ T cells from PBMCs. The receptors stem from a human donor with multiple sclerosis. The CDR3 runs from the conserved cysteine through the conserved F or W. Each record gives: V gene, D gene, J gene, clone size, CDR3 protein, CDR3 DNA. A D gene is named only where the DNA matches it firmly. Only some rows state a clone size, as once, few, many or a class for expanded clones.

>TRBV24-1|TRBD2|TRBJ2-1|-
CATSDPTSGLEQFF
TGTGCCACCAGTGATCCGACTAGCGGGCTCGAGCAGTTCTTC
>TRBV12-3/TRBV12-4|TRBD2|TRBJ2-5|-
CASSFPSGAGGETQYF
TGTGCCAGCAGTTTCCCTAGCGGGGCCGGCGGAGAGACCCAGTACTTC
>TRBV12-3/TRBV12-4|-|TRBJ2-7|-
CASSFRPHEQYF
TGTGCCAGCAGTTTTCGGCCCCACGAGCAGTACTTC
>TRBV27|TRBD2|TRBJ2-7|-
CASQTSGYEQYF
TGTGCGAGTCAGACTAGCGGCTACGAGCAGTACTTC
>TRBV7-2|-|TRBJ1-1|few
CASSAGRNTEAFF
TGTGCCAGCAGCGCCGGGAGAAACACTGAAGCTTTCTTT
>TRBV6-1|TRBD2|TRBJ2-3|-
CASSARNLAGGFTDTQYF
TGTGCCAGCAGTGCAAGAAACCTAGCGGGAGGATTCACAGATACGCAGTATTTT
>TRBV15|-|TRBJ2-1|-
CATSRGDRYNEQFF
TGTGCCACCAGCAGGGGAGATCGTTACAATGAGCAGTTCTTC
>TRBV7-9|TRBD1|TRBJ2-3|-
CASSGWDRGDTQYF
TGTGCCAGCAGCGGATGGGACAGGGGAGATACGCAGTATTTT
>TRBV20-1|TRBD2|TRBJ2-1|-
CSAHIAGSRSYNEQFF
TGCAGTGCTCATATAGCGGGATCCCGTTCCTACAATGAGCAGTTCTTC
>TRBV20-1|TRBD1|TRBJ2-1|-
CSAVPGQGTYNEQFF
TGCAGTGCCGTCCCGGGACAGGGGACCTACAATGAGCAGTTCTTC
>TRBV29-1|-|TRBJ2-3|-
CSAGTAGYTDTQYF
TGCAGCGCTGGCACGGCGGGGTATACAGATACGCAGTATTTT
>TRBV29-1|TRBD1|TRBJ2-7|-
CSVDDRGNSYEQYF
TGCAGCGTTGATGACAGGGGGAACTCCTACGAGCAGTACTTC
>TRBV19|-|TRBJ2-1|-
CASSIPVRFTYNEQFF
TGTGCCAGTAGTATTCCCGTCAGATTCACCTACAATGAGCAGTTCTTC
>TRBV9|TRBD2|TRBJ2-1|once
CASSVDPSGPVDEQFF
TGTGCCAGCAGCGTAGACCCTAGCGGGCCGGTCGATGAGCAGTTCTTC
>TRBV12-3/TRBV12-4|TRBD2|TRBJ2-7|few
CASRKREGSPYEQYF
TGTGCCAGCAGGAAGCGGGAAGGGTCCCCCTACGAGCAGTACTTC
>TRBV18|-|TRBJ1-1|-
CASSPTRTENTEAFF
TGTGCCAGCTCACCAACTAGGACAGAGAACACTGAAGCTTTCTTT
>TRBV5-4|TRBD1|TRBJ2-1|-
CASSSGQGRSYNEQFF
TGTGCCAGCAGCTCCGGACAGGGTCGCTCCTACAATGAGCAGTTCTTC
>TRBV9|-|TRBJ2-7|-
CASSEGFSSYEQYF
TGTGCCAGCAGCGAAGGATTCAGCTCCTACGAGCAGTACTTC
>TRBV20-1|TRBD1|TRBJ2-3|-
CSAEMGQGVTDTQYF
TGCAGTGCTGAAATGGGACAGGGGGTCACAGATACGCAGTATTTT